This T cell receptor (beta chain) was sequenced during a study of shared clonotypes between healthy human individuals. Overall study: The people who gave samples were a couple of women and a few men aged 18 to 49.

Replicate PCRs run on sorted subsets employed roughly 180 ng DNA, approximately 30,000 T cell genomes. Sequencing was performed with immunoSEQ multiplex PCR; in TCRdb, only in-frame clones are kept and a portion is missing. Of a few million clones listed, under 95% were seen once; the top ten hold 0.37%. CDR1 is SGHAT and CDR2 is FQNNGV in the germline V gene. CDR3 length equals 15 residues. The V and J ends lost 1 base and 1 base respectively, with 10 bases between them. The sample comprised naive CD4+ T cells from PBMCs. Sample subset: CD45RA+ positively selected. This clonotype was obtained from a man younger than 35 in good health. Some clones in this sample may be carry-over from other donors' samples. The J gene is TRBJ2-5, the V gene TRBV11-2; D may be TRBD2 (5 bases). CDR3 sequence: CASSLVAGLQETQYF. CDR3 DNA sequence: TGTGCCAGCAGCTTAGTGGCGGGCCTCCAAGAGACCCAGTACTTC.